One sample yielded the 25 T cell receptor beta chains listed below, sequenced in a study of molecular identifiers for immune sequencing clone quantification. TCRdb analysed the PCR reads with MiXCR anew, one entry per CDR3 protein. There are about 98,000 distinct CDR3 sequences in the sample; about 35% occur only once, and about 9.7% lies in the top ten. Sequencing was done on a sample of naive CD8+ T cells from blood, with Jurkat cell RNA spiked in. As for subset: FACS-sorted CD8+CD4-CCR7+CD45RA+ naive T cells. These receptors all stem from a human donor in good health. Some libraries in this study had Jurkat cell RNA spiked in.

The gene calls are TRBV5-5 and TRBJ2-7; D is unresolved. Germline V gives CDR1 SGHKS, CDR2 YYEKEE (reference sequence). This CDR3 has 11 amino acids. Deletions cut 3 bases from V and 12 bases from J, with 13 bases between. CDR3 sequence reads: CASSSNAWWYF. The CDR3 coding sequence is TGTGCCAGCAGCTCTAATGCCTGGTGGTACTTC. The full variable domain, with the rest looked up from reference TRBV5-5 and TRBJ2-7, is DAGVTQSPTHLIKTRGQQVTLRCSPISGHKSVSWYQQVLGQGPQFIFQYYEKEERGRGNFPDRFSARQFPNYSSELNVNALLLGDSALYLCASSSNAWWYFGPGTRLTVT.

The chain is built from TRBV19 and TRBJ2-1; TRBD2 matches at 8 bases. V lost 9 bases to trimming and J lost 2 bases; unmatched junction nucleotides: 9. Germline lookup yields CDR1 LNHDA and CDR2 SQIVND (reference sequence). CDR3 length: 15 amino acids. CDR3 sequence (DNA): TGTGCCAGCCAGACTAGCGTGATCCCCTACAATGAGCAGTTCTTC. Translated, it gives CASQTSVIPYNEQFF.

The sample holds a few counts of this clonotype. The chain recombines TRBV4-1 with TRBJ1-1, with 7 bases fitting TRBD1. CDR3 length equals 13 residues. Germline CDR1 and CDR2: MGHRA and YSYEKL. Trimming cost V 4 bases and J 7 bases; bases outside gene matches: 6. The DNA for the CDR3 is TGCGCCAGCAGCCCAATTCAGGGGGATGAAGCTTTCTTT. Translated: CASSPIQGDEAFF.

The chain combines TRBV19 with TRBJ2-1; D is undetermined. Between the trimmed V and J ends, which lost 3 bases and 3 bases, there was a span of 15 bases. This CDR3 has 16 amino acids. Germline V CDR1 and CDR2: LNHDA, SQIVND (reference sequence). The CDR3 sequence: CASSIVALLDYNEQFF. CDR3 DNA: TGTGCCAGTAGTATCGTGGCCCTCCTGGACTACAATGAGCAGTTCTTC.

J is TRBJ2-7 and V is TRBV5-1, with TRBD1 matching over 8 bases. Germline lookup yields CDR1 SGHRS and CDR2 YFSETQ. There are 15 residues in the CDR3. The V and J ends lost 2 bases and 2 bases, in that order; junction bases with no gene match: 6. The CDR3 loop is CASSFSSGQAYEQYF. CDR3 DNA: TGCGCCAGCAGCTTTTCCTCGGGACAGGCCTACGAGCAGTACTTC.

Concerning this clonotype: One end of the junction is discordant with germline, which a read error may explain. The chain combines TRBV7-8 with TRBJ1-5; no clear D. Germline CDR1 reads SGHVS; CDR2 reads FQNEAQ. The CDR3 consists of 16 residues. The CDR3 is CACSLVRSYSNQPQHF. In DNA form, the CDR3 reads TGTGCCTGCAGCTTAGTAAGGAGTTATAGCAATCAGCCCCAGCATTTT.

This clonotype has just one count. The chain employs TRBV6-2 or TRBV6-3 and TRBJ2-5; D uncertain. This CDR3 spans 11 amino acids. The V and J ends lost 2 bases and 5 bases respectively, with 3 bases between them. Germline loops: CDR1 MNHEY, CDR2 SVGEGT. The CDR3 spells CASSYDETQYF. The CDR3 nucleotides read TGTGCCAGCAGTTACGACGAGACCCAGTACTTC.

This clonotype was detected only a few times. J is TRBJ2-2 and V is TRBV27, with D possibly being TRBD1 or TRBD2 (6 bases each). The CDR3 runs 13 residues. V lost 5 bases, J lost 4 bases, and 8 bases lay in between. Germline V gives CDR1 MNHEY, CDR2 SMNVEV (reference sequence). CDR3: CASSRGATGELFF. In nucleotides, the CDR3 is TGTGCCAGCAGTAGGGGGGCCACCGGGGAGCTGTTTTTT.

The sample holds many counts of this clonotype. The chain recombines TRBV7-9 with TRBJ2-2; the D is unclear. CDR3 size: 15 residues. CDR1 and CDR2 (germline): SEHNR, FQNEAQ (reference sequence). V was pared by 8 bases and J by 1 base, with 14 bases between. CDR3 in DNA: TGTGCCAGCTCGCCGGCACCGGGGAACACCGGGGAGCTGTTTTTT. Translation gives CASSPAPGNTGELFF.

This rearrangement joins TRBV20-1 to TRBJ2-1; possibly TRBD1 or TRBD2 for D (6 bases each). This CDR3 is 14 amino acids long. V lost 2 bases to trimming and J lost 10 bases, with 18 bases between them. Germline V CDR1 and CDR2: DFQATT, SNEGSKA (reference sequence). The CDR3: CSARILRGRYEQFF. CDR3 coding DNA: TGCAGTGCTAGAATTCTACGGGGGCGGTACGAGCAGTTCTTC.

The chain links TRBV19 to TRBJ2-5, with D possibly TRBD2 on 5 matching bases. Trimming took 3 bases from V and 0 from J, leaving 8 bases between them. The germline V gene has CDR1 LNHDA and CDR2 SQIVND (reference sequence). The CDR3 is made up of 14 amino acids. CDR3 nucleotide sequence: TGTGCCAGTAGTATCAACGGGGACCAAGAGACCCAGTACTTC. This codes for CASSINGDQETQYF.

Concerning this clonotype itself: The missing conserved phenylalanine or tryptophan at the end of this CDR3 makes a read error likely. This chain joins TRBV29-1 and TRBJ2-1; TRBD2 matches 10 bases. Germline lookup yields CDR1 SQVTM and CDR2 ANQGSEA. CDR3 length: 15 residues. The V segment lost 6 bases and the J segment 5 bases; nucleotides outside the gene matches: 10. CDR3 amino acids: CSVVLLAGLNNEQFS. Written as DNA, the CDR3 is TGCAGCGTCGTCCTACTAGCGGGGTTAAACAATGAGCAGTTCTCC.

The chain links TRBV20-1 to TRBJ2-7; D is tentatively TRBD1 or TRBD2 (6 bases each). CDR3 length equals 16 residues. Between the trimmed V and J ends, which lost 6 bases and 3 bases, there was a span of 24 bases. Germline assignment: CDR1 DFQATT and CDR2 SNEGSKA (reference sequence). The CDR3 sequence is CSARRGLGLEGYEQYF. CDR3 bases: TGCAGTGCCAGGAGGGGGTTGGGTTTGGAGGGCTACGAGCAGTACTTC.

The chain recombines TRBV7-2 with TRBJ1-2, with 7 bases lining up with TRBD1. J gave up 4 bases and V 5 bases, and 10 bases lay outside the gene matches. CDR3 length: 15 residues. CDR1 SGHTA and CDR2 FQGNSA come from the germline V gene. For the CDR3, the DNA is TGTGCCAGCAGCACCCGGGGAGGGGGCAGCTATGGCTACACCTTC. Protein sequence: CASSTRGGGSYGYTF.

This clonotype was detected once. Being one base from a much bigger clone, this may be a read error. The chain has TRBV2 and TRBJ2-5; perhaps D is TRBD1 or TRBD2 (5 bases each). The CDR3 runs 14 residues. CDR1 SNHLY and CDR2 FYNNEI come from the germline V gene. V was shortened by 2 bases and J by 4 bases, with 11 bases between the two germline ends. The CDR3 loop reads CASSETGPRETQYF. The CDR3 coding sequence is TGTGCCAGCAGTGAAACGGGACCCCGAGAGACCCAGTACTTC.

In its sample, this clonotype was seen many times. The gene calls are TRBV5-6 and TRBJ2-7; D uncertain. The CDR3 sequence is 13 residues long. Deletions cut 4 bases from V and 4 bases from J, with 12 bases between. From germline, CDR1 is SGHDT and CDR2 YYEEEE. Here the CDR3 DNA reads TGTGCCAGCAGCCCCTCCGGTGGGTACGAGCAGTACTTC. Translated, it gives CASSPSGGYEQYF.

For the CDR3, the DNA is TGTGCCAGTAGTCATGCCCCTCCGGGCTCCTACGAGCAGTACTTC. It encodes CASSHAPPGSYEQYF. The V gene is TRBV19, the J gene TRBJ2-7; no reliable D call. Trimming shortened V by 5 bases and J by 0 bases, and 14 bases separated the two germline ends. The germline V gene has CDR1 LNHDA and CDR2 SQIVND (reference sequence). The CDR3 extends over 15 amino acids.

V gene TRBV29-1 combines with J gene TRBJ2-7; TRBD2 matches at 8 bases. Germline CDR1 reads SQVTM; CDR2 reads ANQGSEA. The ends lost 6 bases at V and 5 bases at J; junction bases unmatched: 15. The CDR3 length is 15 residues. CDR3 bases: TGCAGCGTCGTGGGCGGGAGGACTCTTGCGGACGAGCAGTACTTC. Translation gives CSVVGGRTLADEQYF.

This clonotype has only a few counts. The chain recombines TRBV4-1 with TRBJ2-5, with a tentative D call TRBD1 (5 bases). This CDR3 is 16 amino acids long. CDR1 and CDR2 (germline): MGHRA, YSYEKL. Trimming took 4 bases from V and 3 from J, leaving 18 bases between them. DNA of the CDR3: TGCGCCAGCAGCCTAACCCCGCCGGAAGGGGAAGAGACCCAGTACTTC. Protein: CASSLTPPEGEETQYF.

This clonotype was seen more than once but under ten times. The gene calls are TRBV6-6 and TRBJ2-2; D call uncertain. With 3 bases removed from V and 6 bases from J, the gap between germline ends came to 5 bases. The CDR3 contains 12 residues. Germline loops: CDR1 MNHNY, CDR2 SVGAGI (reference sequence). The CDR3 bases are TGTGCCAGCAGTTATGTCGCCGGGGAGCTGTTTTTT. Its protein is CASSYVAGELFF.

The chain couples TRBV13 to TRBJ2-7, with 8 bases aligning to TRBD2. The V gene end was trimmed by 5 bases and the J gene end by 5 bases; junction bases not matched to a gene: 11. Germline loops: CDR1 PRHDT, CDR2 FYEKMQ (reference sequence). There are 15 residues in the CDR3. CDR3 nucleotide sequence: TGTGCCAGCAGCCCAGCGGGAGCAAAAGTGGACGAGCAGTACTTC. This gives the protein CASSPAGAKVDEQYF.

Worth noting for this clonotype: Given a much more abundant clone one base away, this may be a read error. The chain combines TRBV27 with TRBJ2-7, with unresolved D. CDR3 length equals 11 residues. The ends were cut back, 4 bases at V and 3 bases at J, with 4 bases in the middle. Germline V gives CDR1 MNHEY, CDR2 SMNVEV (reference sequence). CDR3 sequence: CASSSYYEQYF. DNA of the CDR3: TGTGCCAGCAGTTCTTACTACGAGCAGTACTTC.

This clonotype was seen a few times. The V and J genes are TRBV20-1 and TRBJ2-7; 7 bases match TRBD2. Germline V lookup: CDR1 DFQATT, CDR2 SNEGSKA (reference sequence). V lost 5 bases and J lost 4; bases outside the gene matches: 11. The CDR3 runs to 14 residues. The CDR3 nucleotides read TGCAGTGCTCCGACCCCGAGTAGCGGGTACGAGCAGTACTTC. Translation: CSAPTPSSGYEQYF.

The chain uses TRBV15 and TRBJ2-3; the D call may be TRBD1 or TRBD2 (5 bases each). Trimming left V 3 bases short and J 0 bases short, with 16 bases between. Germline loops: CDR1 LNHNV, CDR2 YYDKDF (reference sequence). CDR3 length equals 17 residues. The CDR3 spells CATSRLGWGTSTDTQYF. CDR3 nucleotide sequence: TGTGCCACCAGCAGGCTCGGTTGGGGGACCAGCACAGATACGCAGTATTTT.

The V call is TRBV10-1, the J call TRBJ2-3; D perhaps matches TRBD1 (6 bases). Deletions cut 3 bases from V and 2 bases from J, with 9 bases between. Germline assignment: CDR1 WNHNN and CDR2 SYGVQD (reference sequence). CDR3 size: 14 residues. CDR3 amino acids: CASSDDRITDTQYF. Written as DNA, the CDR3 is TGCGCCAGCAGTGACGACAGGATCACAGATACGCAGTATTTT.